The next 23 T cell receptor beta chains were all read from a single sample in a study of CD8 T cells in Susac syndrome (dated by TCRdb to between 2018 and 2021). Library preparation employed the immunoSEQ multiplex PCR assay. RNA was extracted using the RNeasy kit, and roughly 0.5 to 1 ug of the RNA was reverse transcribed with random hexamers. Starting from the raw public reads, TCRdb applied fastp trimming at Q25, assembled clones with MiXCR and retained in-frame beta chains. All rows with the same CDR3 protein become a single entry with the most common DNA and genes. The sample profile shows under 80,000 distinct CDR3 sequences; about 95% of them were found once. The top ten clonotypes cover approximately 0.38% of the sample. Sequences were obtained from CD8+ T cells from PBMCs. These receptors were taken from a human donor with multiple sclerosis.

The CDR3 DNA reads as TGTGCCAGCAGCTTAACGAACGGGGCCACAGATACGCAGTATTTT. Protein product: CASSLTNGATDTQYF. The J gene is TRBJ2-3, the V gene TRBV7-3; perhaps D is TRBD1 or TRBD2 (5 bases each). Germline CDR1 is SGHTA and CDR2 is FQGTGA. CDR3 length equals 15 residues. Between the trimmed V and J ends, which lost 0 bases and 2 bases, there was a span of 9 bases.

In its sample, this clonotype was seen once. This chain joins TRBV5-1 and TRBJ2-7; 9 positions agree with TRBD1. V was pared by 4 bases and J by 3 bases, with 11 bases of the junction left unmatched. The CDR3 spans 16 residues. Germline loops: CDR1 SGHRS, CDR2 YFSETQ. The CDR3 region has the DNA TGCGCCAGCAGCCCATACCGGGACAGGGAATACTACGAGCAGTACTTC. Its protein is CASSPYRDREYYEQYF.

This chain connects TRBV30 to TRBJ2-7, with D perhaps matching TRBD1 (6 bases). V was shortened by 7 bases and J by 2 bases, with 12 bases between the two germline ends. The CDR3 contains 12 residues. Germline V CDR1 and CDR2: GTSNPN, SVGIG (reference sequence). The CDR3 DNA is TGTGCCTCCCGGGACACCACCTACGAGCAGTACTTC. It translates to CASRDTTYEQYF.

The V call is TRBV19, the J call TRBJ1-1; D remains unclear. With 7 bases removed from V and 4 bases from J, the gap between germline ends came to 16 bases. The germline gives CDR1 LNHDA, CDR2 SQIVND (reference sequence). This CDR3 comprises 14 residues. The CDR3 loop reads CASTGGRTFTEAFF. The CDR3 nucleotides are TGTGCCAGTACAGGTGGACGGACTTTCACTGAAGCTTTCTTT.

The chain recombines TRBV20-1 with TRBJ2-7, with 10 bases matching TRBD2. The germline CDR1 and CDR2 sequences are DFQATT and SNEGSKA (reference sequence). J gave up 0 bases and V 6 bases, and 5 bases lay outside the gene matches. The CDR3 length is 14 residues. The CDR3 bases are TGCAGTGCCTTTAGCGGGGGGAGCTCCTACGAGCAGTACTTC. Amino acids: CSAFSGGSSYEQYF.

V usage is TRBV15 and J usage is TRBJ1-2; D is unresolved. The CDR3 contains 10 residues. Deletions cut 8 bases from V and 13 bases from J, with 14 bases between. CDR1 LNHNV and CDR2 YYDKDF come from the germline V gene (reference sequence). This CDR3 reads CATEGQSRTF. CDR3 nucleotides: TGTGCCACCGAAGGGCAAAGCCGCACCTTC.

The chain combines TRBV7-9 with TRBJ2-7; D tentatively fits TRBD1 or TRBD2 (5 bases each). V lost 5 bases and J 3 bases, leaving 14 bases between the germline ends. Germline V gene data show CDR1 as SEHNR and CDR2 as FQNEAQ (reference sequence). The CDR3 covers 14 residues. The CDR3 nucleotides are TGTGCCAGCAGCCCATACGGGGACCACTACGAGCAGTACTTC. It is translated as CASSPYGDHYEQYF.

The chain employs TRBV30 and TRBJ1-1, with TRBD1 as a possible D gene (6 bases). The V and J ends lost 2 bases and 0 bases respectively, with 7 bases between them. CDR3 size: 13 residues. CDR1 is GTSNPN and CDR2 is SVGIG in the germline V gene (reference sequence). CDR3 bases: TGTGCCTGGAGTACAGGGATGAACACTGAAGCTTTCTTT. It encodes CAWSTGMNTEAFF.

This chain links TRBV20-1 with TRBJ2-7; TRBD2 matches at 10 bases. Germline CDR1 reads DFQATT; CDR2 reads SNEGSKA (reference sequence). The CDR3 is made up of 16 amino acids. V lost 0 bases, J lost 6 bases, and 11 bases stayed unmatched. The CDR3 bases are TGCAGTGCTAGAGATAGAAGTCTAGCGGGAGTCGGCGAGCAGTACTTC. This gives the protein CSARDRSLAGVGEQYF.

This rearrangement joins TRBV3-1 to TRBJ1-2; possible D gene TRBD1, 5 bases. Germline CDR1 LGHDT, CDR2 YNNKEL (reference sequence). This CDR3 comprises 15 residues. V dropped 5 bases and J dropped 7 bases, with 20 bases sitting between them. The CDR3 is CASSSRRGETGGYTF. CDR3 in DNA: TGTGCCAGCAGCTCCCGCCGAGGGGAGACGGGTGGCTACACCTTC. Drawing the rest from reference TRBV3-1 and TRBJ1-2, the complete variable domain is DTAVSQTPKYLVTQMGNDKSIKCEQNLGHDTMYWYKQDSKKFLKIMFSYNNKELIINETVPNRFSPKSPDKAHLNLHINSLELGDSAVYFCASSSRRGETGGYTFGSGTRLTVV.

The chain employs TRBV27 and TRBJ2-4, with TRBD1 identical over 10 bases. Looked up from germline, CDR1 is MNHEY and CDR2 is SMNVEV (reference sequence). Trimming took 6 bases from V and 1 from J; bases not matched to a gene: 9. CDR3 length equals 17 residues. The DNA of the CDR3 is TGTGCCAGCAGACCGGACAGGGGGAAGATGGCCAAAAACATTCAGTACTTC. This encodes CASRPDRGKMAKNIQYF.

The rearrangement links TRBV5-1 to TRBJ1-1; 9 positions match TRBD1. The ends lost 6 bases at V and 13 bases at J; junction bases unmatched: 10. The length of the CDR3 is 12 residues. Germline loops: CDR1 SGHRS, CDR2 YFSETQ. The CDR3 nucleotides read TGCGCCAGCAATACAGGGGGCATTGGAGTTTTCTTT. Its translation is CASNTGGIGVFF.

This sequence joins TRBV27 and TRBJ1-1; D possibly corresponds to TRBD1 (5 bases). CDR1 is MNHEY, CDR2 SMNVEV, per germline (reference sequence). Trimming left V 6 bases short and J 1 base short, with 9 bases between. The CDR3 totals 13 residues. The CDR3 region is CASRYGGNTEAFF. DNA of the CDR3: TGTGCCAGCAGGTATGGGGGGAACACTGAAGCTTTCTTT.

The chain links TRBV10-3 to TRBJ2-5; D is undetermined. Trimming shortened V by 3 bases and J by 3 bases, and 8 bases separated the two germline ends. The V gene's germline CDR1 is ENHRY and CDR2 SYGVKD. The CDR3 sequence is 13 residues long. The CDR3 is CAISESTEETQYF. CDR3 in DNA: TGTGCCATCAGTGAATCAACCGAAGAGACCCAGTACTTC.

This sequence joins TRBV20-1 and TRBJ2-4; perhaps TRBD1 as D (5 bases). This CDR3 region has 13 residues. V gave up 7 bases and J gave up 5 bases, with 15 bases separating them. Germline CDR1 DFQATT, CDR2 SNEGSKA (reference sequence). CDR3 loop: CSGGRASENIQYF. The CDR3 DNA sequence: TGCAGTGGGGGCAGAGCCTCGGAAAACATTCAGTACTTC.

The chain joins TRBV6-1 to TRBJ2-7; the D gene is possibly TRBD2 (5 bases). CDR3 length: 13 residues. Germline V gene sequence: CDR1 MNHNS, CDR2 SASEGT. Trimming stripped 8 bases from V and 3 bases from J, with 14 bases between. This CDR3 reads CASSQRSNYEQYF. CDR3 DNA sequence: TGTGCCAGCTCCCAGCGGAGCAACTACGAGCAGTACTTC.

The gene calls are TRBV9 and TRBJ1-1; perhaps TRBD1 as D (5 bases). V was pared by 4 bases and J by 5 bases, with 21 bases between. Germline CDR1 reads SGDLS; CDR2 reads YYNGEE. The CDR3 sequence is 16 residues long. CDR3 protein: CASSPNFDSIMTEAFF. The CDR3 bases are TGTGCCAGCAGCCCGAACTTCGACAGTATCATGACTGAAGCTTTCTTT.

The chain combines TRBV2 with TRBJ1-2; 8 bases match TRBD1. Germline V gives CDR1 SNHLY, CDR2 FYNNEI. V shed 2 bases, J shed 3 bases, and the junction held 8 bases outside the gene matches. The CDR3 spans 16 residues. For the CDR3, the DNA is TGTGCCAGCAGTGAATGGTACAGGGGGGCGGACTATGGCTACACCTTC. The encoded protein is CASSEWYRGADYGYTF.

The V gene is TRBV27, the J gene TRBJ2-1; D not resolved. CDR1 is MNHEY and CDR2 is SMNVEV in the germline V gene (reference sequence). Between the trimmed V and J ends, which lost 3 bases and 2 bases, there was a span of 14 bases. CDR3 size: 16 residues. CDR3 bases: TGTGCCAGCAGTTTGGGTGCCAGCCTCCCCTACAATGAGCAGTTCTTC. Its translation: CASSLGASLPYNEQFF.

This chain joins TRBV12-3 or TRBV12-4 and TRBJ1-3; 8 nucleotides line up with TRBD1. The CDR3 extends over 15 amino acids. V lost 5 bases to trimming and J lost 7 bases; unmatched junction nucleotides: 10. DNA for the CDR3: TGTGCCAGCAGTGCGGCGGACAGGGAAGTTAACACCATATATTTT. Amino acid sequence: CASSAADREVNTIYF.

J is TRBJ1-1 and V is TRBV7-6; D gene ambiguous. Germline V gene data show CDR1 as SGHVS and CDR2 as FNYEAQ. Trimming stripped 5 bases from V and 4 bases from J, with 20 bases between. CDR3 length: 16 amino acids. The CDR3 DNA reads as TGTGCCAGCAGCCCCCTCACAGAGGAACGGAGCACTGAAGCTTTCTTT. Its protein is CASSPLTEERSTEAFF.

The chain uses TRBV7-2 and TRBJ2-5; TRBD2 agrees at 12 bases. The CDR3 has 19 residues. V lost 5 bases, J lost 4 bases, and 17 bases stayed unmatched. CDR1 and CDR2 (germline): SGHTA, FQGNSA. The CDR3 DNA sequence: TGTGCCAGCAGCCCTCCGGAGACTAGCGGGAGTAGAGTGGGAGAGACCCAGTACTTC. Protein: CASSPPETSGSRVGETQYF.

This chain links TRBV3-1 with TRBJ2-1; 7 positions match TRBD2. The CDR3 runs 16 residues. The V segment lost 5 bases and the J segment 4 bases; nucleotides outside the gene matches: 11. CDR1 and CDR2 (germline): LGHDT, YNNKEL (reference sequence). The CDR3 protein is CASSKGWASGYNEQFF. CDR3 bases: TGTGCCAGCAGCAAGGGCTGGGCTAGCGGTTACAATGAGCAGTTCTTC.